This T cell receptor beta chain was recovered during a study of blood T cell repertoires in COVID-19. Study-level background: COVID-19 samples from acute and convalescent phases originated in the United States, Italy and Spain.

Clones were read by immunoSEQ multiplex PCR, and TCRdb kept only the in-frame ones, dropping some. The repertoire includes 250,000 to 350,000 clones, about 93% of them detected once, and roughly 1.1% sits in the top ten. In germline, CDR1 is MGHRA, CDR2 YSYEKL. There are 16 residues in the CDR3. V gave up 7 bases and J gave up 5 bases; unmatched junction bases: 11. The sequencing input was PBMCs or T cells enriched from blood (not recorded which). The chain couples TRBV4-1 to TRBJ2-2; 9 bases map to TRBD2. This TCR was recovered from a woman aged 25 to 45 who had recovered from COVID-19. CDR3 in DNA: TGCGCCAGCACAACCATGGCGGGAGGGCGGACCGGGGAGCTGTTTTTT. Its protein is CASTTMAGGRTGELFF.